One and the same sample provided the 32 T cell receptor beta chains below, sequenced in a study of neurological immune-mediated disorders. TCRdb redid the calling of the 5' RACE reads with MiXCR, one entry per CDR3 protein. Among tens of thousands of distinct CDR3 sequences listed, 4% to 6% were seen once. Source material: PBMCs. The receptors derive from a woman aged 50 to 60 with multiple sclerosis.

This clonotype was detected many times. The chain recombines TRBV20-1 with TRBJ2-7; possibly TRBD2 for D (5 bases). The CDR3 consists of 15 residues. Trimming left V 6 bases short and J 2 bases short, with 20 bases between. Looked up from germline, CDR1 is DFQATT and CDR2 is SNEGSKA (reference sequence). CDR3 protein: CSAVASSSSTYEQYF. CDR3 sequence (DNA): TGCAGTGCCGTCGCGAGTTCTAGCTCCACCTACGAGCAGTACTTC.

This clonotype was seen many times. The chain carries TRBV11-2 and TRBJ2-7; no definite D call. V lost 3 bases and J 0 bases, leaving 9 bases between the germline ends. CDR3 length: 14 residues. The germline gives CDR1 SGHAT, CDR2 FQNNGV. The CDR3 region has the DNA TGTGCCAGCAGCTTGTCTCAGTTCTCCTACGAGCAGTACGTC. Translated, it gives CASSLSQFSYEQYV.

This clonotype was seen at least ten times. The chain is built from TRBV10-3 and TRBJ1-1; no clear D gene. CDR1 ENHRY and CDR2 SYGVKD come from the germline V gene. The CDR3 loop spans 14 amino acids. Trimming took off 0 bases at V and 11 bases at J, with 16 bases between the two ends. As DNA, the CDR3 is TGTGCCATCAGTGAGTCGGGCTCTGGGTATTGGGCTTTCTTT. Amino acids: CAISESGSGYWAFF.

Many counts were recorded for this clonotype. V usage is TRBV3-1 and J usage is TRBJ1-2; TRBD1 matches at 10 bases. The junction had 3 bases not matched to a gene; V was cut back by 5 bases and J by 0 bases. CDR1 and CDR2 from the germline V gene are LGHDT and YNNKEL (reference sequence). This CDR3 spans 15 amino acids. The CDR3 reads CASSTGTGANYGYTF. CDR3 coding DNA: TGTGCCAGCAGCACCGGGACAGGGGCTAACTATGGCTACACCTTC.

This clonotype was detected ten times or more. The V gene is TRBV28, the J gene TRBJ1-1, with D uncertain. The CDR3 covers 13 residues. Germline assignment: CDR1 MDHEN and CDR2 SYDVKM. V lost 3 bases, J lost 4 bases, and 9 bases lay in between. The CDR3 region has the DNA TGTGCCAGCAGTTTCTGGGCGGGCACTGAAGCTTTCTTT. Amino acid sequence: CASSFWAGTEAFF.

At least ten counts were recorded for this clonotype. V usage is TRBV7-9 and J usage is TRBJ1-1; TRBD1 is a possible D gene (6 bases). The CDR3 is made up of 15 amino acids. Germline CDR1 reads SEHNR; CDR2 reads FQNEAQ (reference sequence). V was trimmed by 3 bases and J by 3 bases, leaving 14 bases between them. The CDR3 protein is CASSFFYRQDTEAFF. CDR3 nucleotide sequence: TGTGCCAGCAGCTTCTTTTATCGACAGGACACTGAAGCTTTCTTT.

This sequence joins TRBV20-1 and TRBJ1-5; perhaps TRBD1 as D (6 bases). CDR1 DFQATT and CDR2 SNEGSKA come from the germline V gene (reference sequence). The CDR3 extends over 13 amino acids. The ends were cut back, 2 bases at V and 13 bases at J, with 18 bases in the middle. The CDR3, as DNA: TGCAGTGCTAGAATTTCGGACAGCCAGGATCAGCATTTT. This encodes CSARISDSQDQHF.

This clonotype appeared many times. The chain carries TRBV7-3 and TRBJ2-1, with D possibly being TRBD2 (5 bases). Germline lookup yields CDR1 SGHTA and CDR2 FQGTGA. Between the trimmed V and J ends, which lost 2 bases and 0 bases, there was a span of 11 bases. This CDR3 comprises 16 residues. The CDR3 nucleotides are TGTGCCAGCAGCTTACAATCCGGGATCTCCTACAATGAGCAGTTCTTC. Protein product: CASSLQSGISYNEQFF. The variable domain in full, with the rest retrieved from reference TRBV7-3 and TRBJ2-1, is GAGVSQTPSNKVTEKGKYVELRCDPISGHTALYWYRQSLGQGPEFLIYFQGTGAADDSGLPNDRFFAVRPEGSVSTLKIQRTERGDSAVYLCASSLQSGISYNEQFFGPGTRLTVL.

This clonotype was found many times. This chain links TRBV9 with TRBJ1-2, with D tentatively TRBD1 (5 bases). The V gene's germline CDR1 is SGDLS and CDR2 YYNGEE. This CDR3 contains 14 residues. Trimming removed 6 bases from V and 7 bases from J, with 19 bases in between. The CDR3 nucleotides read TGTGCCAGCAAGGACCTTGCGTTCGGGGGTGGCTACACCTTC. Residues: CASKDLAFGGGYTF.

J is TRBJ2-7 and V is TRBV7-3; TRBD2 might be the D (6 bases). From germline, CDR1 is SGHTA and CDR2 FQGTGA. This CDR3 has 13 residues. The V gene lost 7 bases and the J gene lost 3 bases, with 13 bases spanning the gap. The CDR3 sequence: CASIAGKGYEQYV. CDR3 sequence (DNA): TGTGCCAGCATTGCGGGGAAAGGCTACGAGCAGTACGTC.

This clonotype was detected many times. This chain uses TRBV7-9 with TRBJ1-1; D not resolved. Germline V gene data show CDR1 as SEHNR and CDR2 as FQNEAQ (reference sequence). This CDR3 has 13 amino acids. V gave up 4 bases and J gave up 3 bases, with 9 bases separating them. CDR3 coding DNA: TGTGCCAGCAGCTCGCAGGCGGACACTGAAGCTTTCTTT. This encodes CASSSQADTEAFF.

The chain uses TRBV12-3 or TRBV12-4 and TRBJ1-1; weak D call: TRBD1 (6 bases). The CDR3 length is 14 residues. Trimming stripped 6 bases from V and 2 bases from J, with 13 bases between. CDR3 coding DNA: TGTGCCAGCAGGCTGACAGGCCCAAACACTGAAGCTTTCTTT. Its translation is CASRLTGPNTEAFF.

This clonotype has at least ten counts. The rearrangement links TRBV7-2 to TRBJ2-2; D gene unclear. The germline V gene has CDR1 SGHTA and CDR2 FQGNSA. CDR3 length: 15 amino acids. Trimming removed 2 bases at V and 3 bases at J, with 10 bases between. The CDR3 DNA reads TGTGCCAGCAGCTTATTAGGGTACTACACCGGGGAGCTGTTTTTT. Its translation is CASSLLGYYTGELFF.

Many counts were recorded for this clonotype. The V call is TRBV14, the J call TRBJ1-2; D gene unclear. Looked up from germline, CDR1 is SGHDN and CDR2 is FVKESK. The CDR3 length is 13 residues. V was pared by 1 base and J by 5 bases, with 8 bases between. The CDR3 DNA reads as TGTGCCAGCAGCCAAGGGTATCAGTATGGCTACACCTTC. Its protein product is CASSQGYQYGYTF.

On this clonotype: The CDR3 does not end in the conserved phenylalanine or tryptophan, so this is likely a read error. The rearrangement uses TRBV14 and TRBJ1-1; D ambiguous. Deletions cut 0 bases from V and 7 bases from J, with 9 bases between. In germline, CDR1 is SGHDN, CDR2 FVKESK. The CDR3 loop spans 13 amino acids. The DNA for the CDR3 is TGTGCCAGCAGCCAAGAGATATGGTATGAAGCTTTCAAT. This codes for CASSQEIWYEAFN.

In this sample, this clonotype turned up many times. The chain carries TRBV29-1 and TRBJ2-3; D may match TRBD1 or TRBD2 (5 bases each). V was shortened by 7 bases and J by 7 bases, with 18 bases between the two germline ends. CDR3 length: 13 amino acids. Germline V gene lookup returns CDR1 SQVTM and CDR2 ANQGSEA. The CDR3 sequence: CSEGGTGQNTQYF. The CDR3 DNA reads TGCAGCGAAGGTGGGACCGGTCAAAATACGCAGTATTTT.

Many counts were recorded for this clonotype. V and J are TRBV10-3 and TRBJ1-5; D unresolved. V was trimmed by 3 bases and J by 2 bases, leaving 2 bases between them. The CDR3 is made up of 12 amino acids. The germline V gene encodes CDR1 ENHRY and CDR2 SYGVKD. The CDR3 DNA sequence: TGTGCCATCAGTGAAGGCAATCAGCCCCAGCATTTT. Its protein product is CAISEGNQPQHF.

This clonotype was detected ten times or more. J is TRBJ1-5 and V is TRBV7-2; D not resolved. V lost 5 bases, J lost 6 bases, and 11 bases lay in between. The CDR3 covers 13 residues. CDR1 is SGHTA, CDR2 FQGNSA, per germline. The CDR3: CASSPRSGQPQHF. The CDR3 DNA reads as TGTGCCAGCAGCCCAAGAAGTGGTCAGCCCCAGCATTTT.

This clonotype was found many times. The gene calls are TRBV6-4 and TRBJ2-5, with 10 bases matching TRBD2. Germline CDR1 MRHNA, CDR2 SNTAGT. Trimming removed 5 bases from V and 1 base from J; junction bases left unmatched: 4. This CDR3 is built from 15 residues. In DNA, the CDR3 is TGTGCCAGCAGTTTAATAGCGGGGGGCCAAGAGACCCAGTACTTC. This encodes CASSLIAGGQETQYF.

This clonotype was found many times. The CDR3 protein is CSARDTSGGDTGEQYF. The DNA of the CDR3 is TGCAGTGCTAGAGACACTAGCGGGGGGGACACGGGAGAGCAGTACTTC. The rearrangement uses TRBV20-1 and TRBJ2-7; TRBD2 aligns across 13 bases. The CDR3 covers 16 residues. J was trimmed by 7 bases and V by 0 bases; bases with no gene match: 9. CDR1 is DFQATT, CDR2 SNEGSKA, per germline (reference sequence).

The J gene is TRBJ2-1, the V gene TRBV9; unclear D gene. The CDR3 runs 14 residues. Germline V CDR1 and CDR2: SGDLS, YYNGEE. The V gene lost 4 bases and the J gene lost 5 bases, with 13 bases spanning the gap. CDR3 nucleotides: TGTGCCAGCAGCTTTGGGCGGTTGGACAATGAGCAGTTCTTC. This translates into CASSFGRLDNEQFF. The whole variable domain, filled in from reference TRBV9 and TRBJ2-1, reads DSGVTQTPKHLITATGQRVTLRCSPRSGDLSVYWYQQSLDQGLQFLIQYYNGEERAKGNILERFSAQQFPDLHSELNLSSLELGDSALYFCASSFGRLDNEQFFGPGTRLTVL.

This clonotype was seen at least ten times. The chain uses TRBV20-1 and TRBJ2-1, with 12 bases matching TRBD2. CDR3 size: 15 residues. V lost 6 bases and J lost 10; bases outside the gene matches: 13. Germline-derived CDR1 and CDR2 are DFQATT and SNEGSKA (reference sequence). DNA of the CDR3: TGCAGTGCGTCTAGCGGGGGGGCCGATAGGGGCGAGCAGTTCTTC. This encodes CSASSGGADRGEQFF.

This clonotype was found many times. This rearrangement joins TRBV20-1 to TRBJ2-3; D remains unclear. With 6 bases removed from V and 2 bases from J, the gap between germline ends came to 12 bases. From germline, CDR1 is DFQATT and CDR2 SNEGSKA (reference sequence). The CDR3 covers 13 residues. The CDR3 region is CSADLRYTDTQYF. The DNA of the CDR3 is TGCAGTGCCGACCTGAGGTACACAGATACGCAGTATTTT.

This clonotype came up a few times. V gene TRBV15 combines with J gene TRBJ2-2; D gene uncertain. This CDR3 spans 12 amino acids. V shed 8 bases and J shed 4 bases, with 8 bases lying between them. The germline gives CDR1 LNHNV, CDR2 YYDKDF (reference sequence). In DNA form, the CDR3 reads TGTGCCACCCGCCGGAGCACCGGGGAGCTGTTTTTT. It codes for CATRRSTGELFF.

V usage is TRBV10-3 and J usage is TRBJ1-2, with a weak D call TRBD1 (6 bases). The CDR3 runs to 13 residues. V shed 3 bases and J shed 6 bases, with 11 bases lying between them. Germline V lookup: CDR1 ENHRY, CDR2 SYGVKD. CDR3 in amino acids: CAISDGQKDGYTF. The CDR3 nucleotides are TGTGCCATCAGTGACGGACAGAAGGATGGCTACACCTTC.

This clonotype came up many times. The chain carries TRBV4-3 and TRBJ2-4; D not certain. This CDR3 contains 11 residues. The V and J ends lost 3 bases and 12 bases respectively, with 9 bases between them. Germline V gene lookup returns CDR1 LGHNA and CDR2 YSLEER. The CDR3 region is CASSQATAQYF. In DNA, the CDR3 is TGCGCCAGCAGCCAGGCCACCGCTCAGTACTTC.

At least ten counts were recorded for this clonotype. The J gene is TRBJ1-2, the V gene TRBV6-6; 7 nucleotides agree with TRBD1. The CDR3 is 14 amino acids. J gave up 5 bases and V 3 bases, and 6 bases lay outside the gene matches. Germline V CDR1 and CDR2: MNHNY, SVGAGI (reference sequence). CDR3 in amino acids: CASSYGGGIYGYTF. DNA of the CDR3: TGTGCCAGCAGTTATGGAGGGGGCATATATGGCTACACCTTC.

This clonotype appeared many times. The V gene is TRBV27, the J gene TRBJ2-5; 7 positions agree with TRBD2. In germline, CDR1 is MNHEY, CDR2 SMNVEV (reference sequence). The CDR3 extends over 13 amino acids. J gave up 7 bases and V 8 bases, and 10 bases lay outside the gene matches. DNA of the CDR3: TGTGCCAGCGAAGCGGGGACGGGGGGGACCCAGTACTTC. It codes for CASEAGTGGTQYF.

This clonotype was seen many times. The chain links TRBV7-2 to TRBJ2-3; 11 bases line up with TRBD2. The J segment lost 3 bases and the V segment lost 1 base, leaving 6 bases of the junction unmatched. Germline V lookup: CDR1 SGHTA, CDR2 FQGNSA. The CDR3 runs 17 residues. CDR3 loop: CASSLGLAGGGTDTQYF. The CDR3 bases are TGTGCCAGCAGCTTAGGGCTAGCGGGGGGCGGGACAGATACGCAGTATTTT.

This clonotype was recorded many times. The V gene is TRBV5-8, the J gene TRBJ2-1; 8 nucleotides agree with TRBD2. Germline CDR1 SGHTS, CDR2 YDEGEE. This CDR3 is 15 amino acids long. The V segment lost 5 bases and the J segment 7 bases; nucleotides outside the gene matches: 11. The CDR3 sequence is CASSSERLALNEQFF. In nucleotides, the CDR3 is TGTGCCAGCAGTAGCGAACGACTAGCGTTGAATGAGCAGTTCTTC. The full variable domain, its missing parts supplied by reference TRBV5-8 and TRBJ2-1, is EAGVTQSPTHLIKTRGQQATLRCSPISGHTSVYWYQQALGLGLQFLLWYDEGEERNRGNFPPRFSGRQFPNYSSELNVNALELEDSALYLCASSSERLALNEQFFGPGTRLTVL.

In this sample, this clonotype turned up many times. This chain uses TRBV12-3 or TRBV12-4 with TRBJ2-1; perhaps TRBD2 as D (5 bases). V gave up 6 bases and J gave up 2 bases, with 11 bases separating them. The CDR3 loop spans 14 amino acids. CDR3 residues: CASSPEGPYNEQFF. The CDR3 nucleotides read TGTGCCAGCAGCCCCGAGGGCCCCTACAATGAGCAGTTCTTC.

Worth noting for this clonotype: One end of the junction does not line up with germline, which may come from a read error. The V call is TRBV28, the J call TRBJ1-5, with D maybe TRBD1 (6 bases). Germline V gene lookup returns CDR1 MDHEN and CDR2 SYDVKM. The CDR3 consists of 15 residues. This CDR3 is CASSVVVGGPTAQNF. Written as DNA, the CDR3 is TGTGCCAGCAGTGTAGTTGTGGGGGGCCCAACAGCCCAGAATTTT.